The sequence of this T cell receptor (beta chain) was determined in a study of T cells after yellow fever vaccination. Study in general: Where fractions had low cell numbers, libraries were prepared from them with the SMART-Seq v4 Ultra Low Input RNA kit.

This clonotype was observed many times. Trimming cost V 5 bases and J 5 bases, with 16 bases left between them. CDR3 length equals 15 residues. Germline V lookup: CDR1 SGHTA, CDR2 FQGTGA. A universal primer site and UMIs were added as TCR cDNA was made by 5'RACE template switching. TCRdb reanalysed the 5' RACE reads using MiXCR and keeps one entry per CDR3 protein. This sample yields roughly 160,000 distinct CDR3 sequences, of which over 7% are seen a single time; approximately 35% belongs to the top ten. Sequenced here: CD8+ T cells sorted from PBMCs, sampled 45 days after the yellow fever booster vaccination. This clonotype was sampled from a man aged 18 to 29 who received the YFV17D yellow fever vaccine. The rearrangement uses TRBV7-3 and TRBJ2-1, with D possibly called TRBD1 or TRBD2 (5 bases each). The CDR3 region has the DNA TGTGCCAGCAGCGAGGGGACGGGGTCTAACAATGAGCAGTTCTTC. It codes for CASSEGTGSNNEQFF.